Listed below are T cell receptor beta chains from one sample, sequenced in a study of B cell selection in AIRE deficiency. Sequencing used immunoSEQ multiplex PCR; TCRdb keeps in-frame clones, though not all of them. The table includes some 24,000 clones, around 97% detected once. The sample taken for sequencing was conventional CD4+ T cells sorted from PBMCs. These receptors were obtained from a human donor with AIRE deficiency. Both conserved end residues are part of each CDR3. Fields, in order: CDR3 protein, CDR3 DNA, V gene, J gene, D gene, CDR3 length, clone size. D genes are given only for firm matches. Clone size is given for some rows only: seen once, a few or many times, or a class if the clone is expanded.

CASSFGLAGGVGDQYF	TGTGCCAGCAGCTTCGGACTAGCGGGGGGTGTTGGGGACCAGTACTTC	TRBV7-2	TRBJ2-5	TRBD2	16	once
CASRGQGGNQPQHF	TGTGCCAGCAGGGGACAGGGTGGAAATCAGCCCCAGCATTTT	TRBV6-1	TRBJ1-5	TRBD1	14	NA
CASPWAGNYNEQFF	TGTGCCAGCCCCTGGGCAGGGAACTACAATGAGCAGTTCTTC	TRBV19	TRBJ2-1	NA	14	NA
CASSFIGTGGKGYTF	TGTGCCAGCAGTTTCATCGGGACAGGGGGGAAGGGCTACACCTTC	TRBV27	TRBJ1-2	TRBD1	15	NA
CASGPGLQGSNEQFF	TGCGCCAGCGGCCCGGGTCTACAGGGTAGCAATGAGCAGTTCTTC	TRBV5-1	TRBJ2-1	NA	15	NA
CASSPGGGGMNTEAFF	TGCGCCAGCAGCCCGGGCGGAGGGGGAATGAACACTGAAGCTTTCTTT	TRBV5-1	TRBJ1-1	NA	16	NA
CAISAGASTGSNQPQHF	TGTGCCATCAGTGCAGGGGCCTCAACAGGTAGCAATCAGCCCCAGCATTTT	TRBV10-3	TRBJ1-5	NA	17	NA
CASSQGVGVYNEQFF	TGCGCCAGCAGCCAAGGGGTAGGGGTGTACAATGAGCAGTTCTTC	TRBV4-3	TRBJ2-1	NA	15	NA
CASSHKVEEQETQYF	TGTGCCAGCAGCCACAAGGTGGAGGAGCAAGAGACCCAGTACTTC	TRBV5-4	TRBJ2-5	NA	15	once
CASSGGGSAKNIQYF	TGTGCCAGCAGTGGCGGGGGGTCTGCCAAAAACATTCAGTACTTC	TRBV28	TRBJ2-4	TRBD2	15	NA
CASTASTYEQYF	TGTGCCAGCACAGCCTCCACCTACGAGCAGTACTTC	TRBV28	TRBJ2-7	NA	12	NA
CASSFGDAKSTDTQYF	TGTGCCAGCAGTTTTGGCGACGCAAAAAGCACAGATACGCAGTATTTT	TRBV27	TRBJ2-3	NA	16	NA
CASSFGTPNYGYTF	TGTGCCAGCAGTTTCGGGACACCTAACTATGGCTACACCTTC	TRBV6-5	TRBJ1-2	NA	14	NA
CASSILAGRTDTQYF	TGTGCCAGTAGTATTCTAGCGGGGCGGACAGATACGCAGTATTTT	TRBV19	TRBJ2-3	TRBD2	15	once
CAWSSTGSSNQPQHF	TGTGCCTGGAGTTCCACAGGGTCCAGCAATCAGCCCCAGCATTTT	TRBV30	TRBJ1-5	NA	15	NA
CASSLGDRFSEKLFF	TGTGCCAGCAGCTTGGGGGACAGGTTTAGTGAAAAACTGTTTTTT	TRBV7-9	TRBJ1-4	TRBD1	15	NA
CASSYPTGFLSYEQYF	TGTGCCAGCAGTTACCCGACAGGGTTTCTCTCCTACGAGCAGTACTTC	TRBV6-6	TRBJ2-7	TRBD1	16	NA
CASSTQAGILTLYNEQFF	TGTGCCAGCAGCACCCAAGCGGGAATCCTAACCCTCTACAATGAGCAGTTCTTC	TRBV7-2	TRBJ2-1	TRBD2	18	NA
CASSHGQRTYQETQYF	TGTGCCAGCAGCCACGGACAGAGGACGTACCAAGAGACCCAGTACTTC	TRBV5-4	TRBJ2-5	NA	16	NA
CASSLRSRTSVSYEQYF	TGTGCCAGCAGCTTAAGGTCTCGGACTAGCGTATCCTACGAGCAGTACTTC	TRBV7-2	TRBJ2-7	TRBD2	17	NA
CASSPSGVNEKLFF	TGTGCCAGCAGCCCCTCTGGCGTTAATGAAAAACTGTTTTTT	TRBV9	TRBJ1-4	NA	14	NA
CASSLGPDRGPYEQYF	TGTGCCAGCAGCCTCGGGCCGGACAGGGGACCCTACGAGCAGTACTTC	TRBV5-6	TRBJ2-7	TRBD1	16	NA
CAIGTGTGGPAEAFF	TGTGCCATCGGTACCGGGACAGGGGGGCCTGCTGAAGCTTTCTTT	TRBV10-3	TRBJ1-1	TRBD1	15	once
CAWRGGNTIYF	TGTGCCTGGAGGGGCGGAAACACCATATATTTT	TRBV30	TRBJ1-3	NA	11	NA
CASSYAVEKLFF	TGTGCCAGCAGTTACGCCGTTGAAAAACTGTTTTTT	TRBV6-6	TRBJ1-4	NA	12	once
CASRKRDQETQYF	TGTGCCAGCAGGAAGCGGGATCAAGAGACCCAGTACTTC	TRBV5-6	TRBJ2-5	TRBD2	13	NA
CASSYLDTDRGYTF	TGTGCCAGCAGTTACTTGGACACGGATAGAGGCTACACCTTC	TRBV6-5	TRBJ1-2	NA	14	NA
CASSLERVALDTQYF	TGTGCCAGCAGCTTAGAGAGGGTGGCATTGGATACGCAGTATTTT	TRBV7-9	TRBJ2-3	NA	15	NA
CASGVYEGTDTQYF	TGTGCCAGCGGGGTCTACGAGGGCACAGATACGCAGTATTTT	TRBV10-3	TRBJ2-3	NA	14	NA
CASSQATDYYNEQFF	TGCGCCAGCAGCCAAGCGACAGACTATTACAATGAGCAGTTCTTC	TRBV4-3	TRBJ2-1	NA	15	NA
CASKFSGGSQGYTF	TGTGCCAGCAAGTTCTCAGGGGGCTCACAGGGCTACACCTTC	TRBV5-4	TRBJ1-2	TRBD1	14	NA
CASSRTGQGYTF	TGTGCCAGCAGTCGGACAGGACAAGGCTACACCTTC	TRBV6-1	TRBJ1-2	TRBD1	12	NA
CASSLLLNTEAFF	TGCGCCAGCAGCCTCCTCTTGAACACTGAAGCTTTCTTT	TRBV4-1	TRBJ1-1	NA	13	NA
CASSLSIGWHRGPTATNEKLFF	TGTGCCAGCAGTTTATCGATCGGGTGGCATCGGGGCCCCACTGCAACTAATGAAAAACTGTTTTTT	TRBV27	TRBJ1-4	NA	22	NA
CASRFVGQGDYGYTF	TGTGCCAGCAGATTCGTTGGACAGGGTGACTATGGCTACACCTTC	TRBV27	TRBJ1-2	TRBD1	15	NA
CSVILAGVPYEQYF	TGCAGCGTTATTCTAGCGGGGGTCCCCTACGAGCAGTACTTC	TRBV29-1	TRBJ2-7	TRBD2	14	NA
CASSFRYEQFF	TGTGCCAGCAGCTTTAGGTATGAGCAGTTCTTC	TRBV5-6	TRBJ2-1	NA	11	NA
CASSNGRLGYEQYF	TGTGCCAGCAGTAACGGCAGATTAGGCTACGAGCAGTACTTC	TRBV5-5	TRBJ2-7	NA	14	NA
CASSQERTTVSYNEQFF	TGCGCCAGCAGCCAAGAAAGGACAACCGTCTCCTACAATGAGCAGTTCTTC	TRBV4-1	TRBJ2-1	NA	17	NA
CASSQDGRRSYEQYF	TGCGCCAGCAGCCAAGATGGAAGGAGATCCTACGAGCAGTACTTC	TRBV4-3	TRBJ2-7	NA	15	NA
CSAGLESNEQFF	TGCAGCGCGGGACTAGAATCGAATGAGCAGTTCTTC	TRBV29-1	TRBJ2-1	TRBD2	12	NA
CASSLDQTRTDTQYF	TGTGCCAGCAGCTTAGATCAAACGCGCACAGATACGCAGTATTTT	TRBV7-2	TRBJ2-3	NA	15	NA
CASSAVDTGELFF	TGTGCCAGCAGCGCGGTGGACACCGGGGAGCTGTTTTTT	TRBV5-4	TRBJ2-2	NA	13	NA
CASSLEGGPSGELFF	TGCGCCAGCAGCTTGGAGGGAGGGCCGAGCGGGGAGCTGTTTTTT	TRBV5-1	TRBJ2-2	TRBD2	15	NA
CASSPGPGRETQYF	TGTGCCAGCAGCCCAGGGCCAGGTAGAGAGACCCAGTACTTC	TRBV9	TRBJ2-5	NA	14	once
CASSPGPGTGVHNEQFF	TGCGCCAGCAGCCCAGGACCCGGGACAGGAGTCCACAATGAGCAGTTCTTC	TRBV4-3	TRBJ2-1	TRBD1	17	NA
CASRVSATSTDTQYF	TGTGCCAGTAGGGTCAGCGCCACATCCACAGATACGCAGTATTTT	TRBV19	TRBJ2-3	NA	15	NA
CASSHGTSAINEQFF	TGTGCCAGCAGCCACGGGACTAGTGCGATCAATGAGCAGTTCTTC	TRBV11-3	TRBJ2-1	TRBD2	15	NA
CASSLYGIGEQFF	TGTGCCAGCAGTTTGTACGGGATTGGTGAGCAGTTCTTC	TRBV27	TRBJ2-1	NA	13	NA
CASSARTDSPLHF	TGTGCCAGCAGTGCTCGAACGGACTCACCCCTCCACTTT	TRBV6-5	TRBJ1-6	NA	13	NA
CASSLDPLTSYEQYF	TGTGCCAGCAGTTTGGACCCCCTTACTTCCTACGAGCAGTACTTC	TRBV6-8	TRBJ2-7	NA	15	NA
CASRQINQPQHF	TGTGCCAGTCGACAGATTAATCAGCCCCAGCATTTT	TRBV27	TRBJ1-5	NA	12	NA
CASSREDSDTQYF	TGTGCCAGTAGTCGCGAGGATTCAGATACGCAGTATTTT	TRBV19	TRBJ2-3	NA	13	NA